This TCR beta chain derives from a study of cytomegalovirus exposure and HLA in healthy donors. PCR primers comprised 60 Vbeta and 13 Jbeta primers. Assay: immunoSEQ multiplex PCR; the TCRdb copy retains only in-frame clones and omits some. The sample holds just under 65,000 clones; about four fifths are singletons and the top ten take 3.5% to 5%. The CDR3 is 16 residues long. After removal of 3 bases from V and 8 bases from J, the junction contained 14 bases not matched to a gene. The germline CDR1 and CDR2 sequences are SGHRS and YFSETQ. The genes are TRBV5-1 and TRBJ1-1, with 9 bases matching TRBD1. The sequenced material came from PBMCs. This TCR came from a woman in her twenties or thirties in good health and CMV-seronegative. The CDR3 sequence: CASSSTGGRDGPEAFF. DNA of the CDR3: TGCGCCAGCAGCTCGACAGGGGGTCGAGATGGACCAGAAGCTTTCTTT.